A selection of T cell receptor beta chains follows, all from one sample in a study of T cells after yellow fever vaccination. TCRdb processed the 5' RACE reads anew with MiXCR; each CDR3 protein has one entry. The sample comprises 95,000 to 150,000 distinct CDR3 sequences, over 8% of which are singletons, and under 40% rests with the top ten. Sequenced material: CD8+ T cells sorted from PBMCs, taken on the day of the yellow fever booster vaccination. These receptors were taken from a man in his late teens or twenties who received the YFV17D yellow fever vaccine. Both conserved end residues are part of each CDR3. The D gene is left open where the match is weak. A row's size may be missing; if present it is once, few, many or a size class.

>TRBJ1-4|NA|TRBV27|few
CASSFNRVSEKLFF
TGTGCCAGCAGTTTCAACAGGGTCAGTGAAAAACTGTTTTTT
>TRBJ2-1|TRBD1|TRBV12-3/TRBV12-4|NA
CASSFWDRGNNEQFF
TGTGCCAGCAGTTTCTGGGACAGGGGTAACAATGAGCAGTTCTTC
>TRBJ1-6|NA|TRBV6-1|few
CASSEAGIISPLHF
TGTGCCAGCAGTGAAGCAGGCATCATATCACCCCTCCACTTT
>TRBJ1-1|NA|TRBV4-3|few
CASSQGGSSEAFF
TGCGCCAGCAGCCAGGGGGGTTCCTCTGAAGCTTTCTTT
>TRBJ1-1|TRBD1|TRBV9|NA
CASSVGDRSTEAFF
TGTGCCAGCAGCGTAGGGGACAGGAGCACTGAAGCTTTCTTT
>TRBJ1-2|NA|TRBV7-9|few
CASREYSVKENYGYTF
TGTGCCAGCAGGGAGTACAGTGTTAAGGAGAACTATGGCTACACCTTC
>TRBJ1-4|NA|TRBV7-9|few
CASSLGGTVFF
TGTGCCAGCAGCCTCGGCGGTACGGTGTTTTTT
>TRBJ2-1|TRBD2|TRBV5-1|few
CASSEGLAGGPTYNEQFF
TGCGCCAGCAGCGAGGGACTAGCGGGGGGCCCCACCTACAATGAGCAGTTCTTC
>TRBJ1-2|NA|TRBV4-3|few
CASSQGRQAYGYTF
TGCGCCAGCAGCCAAGGTCGACAGGCCTATGGCTACACCTTC
>TRBJ2-3|NA|TRBV4-3|NA
CASSQARHRTATDTQYF
TGCGCCAGCAGCCAAGCACGGCACAGGACGGCCACAGATACGCAGTATTTT
>TRBJ2-4|NA|TRBV6-5|NA
CASSDPGRTKNIQYF
TGTGCCAGCAGTGATCCGGGACGAACGAAAAACATTCAGTACTTC
>TRBJ2-5|TRBD2|TRBV4-1|few
CASSRYSGGAQETQYF
TGCGCCAGCAGCCGATACAGCGGGGGGGCTCAAGAGACCCAGTACTTC
>TRBJ2-7|TRBD1|TRBV20-1|NA
CSASSFRDSPIEQYF
TGCAGTGCTAGTAGTTTCCGGGACAGCCCAATCGAGCAGTACTTC
>TRBJ2-1|NA|TRBV12-3/TRBV12-4|many
CASSLGGGSYNEQFF
TGTGCCAGCAGTTTAGGGGGAGGCTCCTACAATGAGCAGTTCTTC
>TRBJ2-1|NA|TRBV5-4|NA
CASRDGSSEQFF
TGTGCCAGCCGGGACGGCTCCAGCGAGCAGTTCTTC
>TRBJ2-3|TRBD1|TRBV13|few
CASSDRQGESTDTQYF
TGTGCCAGCAGCGACAGACAGGGGGAGAGCACAGATACGCAGTATTTT
>TRBJ2-7|NA|TRBV4-2|many
CASSPIWTTDYEQYF
TGTGCCAGCAGCCCGATCTGGACGACGGACTACGAGCAGTACTTC
>TRBJ2-3|NA|TRBV20-1|few
CSLAYQGRPDTQYF
TGCAGCCTCGCATATCAGGGGCGGCCAGATACGCAGTATTTT
>TRBJ2-7|NA|TRBV4-2|NA
CASSQESSGVDYEQYF
TGTGCCAGCAGCCAAGAGAGTTCCGGAGTCGACTACGAGCAGTACTTC
>TRBJ1-4|TRBD1|TRBV5-1|many
CASSPRGASNEKLFF
TGCGCCAGCAGCCCCAGGGGGGCCAGTAATGAAAAACTGTTTTTT
>TRBJ2-1|TRBD2|TRBV7-8|NA
CASSPTGGPSYNEQFF
TGTGCCAGCAGTCCTACGGGGGGGCCATCCTACAATGAGCAGTTCTTC
>TRBJ2-2|TRBD1|TRBV4-3|few
CASSQGTGRAGELFF
TGCGCCAGCAGCCAAGGGACAGGGAGAGCCGGGGAGCTGTTTTTT
>TRBJ1-2|NA|TRBV4-3|few
CASSQEAENYGYTF
TGCGCCAGCAGCCAAGAGGCAGAAAACTATGGCTACACCTTC
>TRBJ1-1|NA|TRBV20-1|many
CSVLQGNTEAFF
TGCAGTGTTCTCCAGGGGAACACTGAAGCTTTCTTT
>TRBJ2-7|NA|TRBV6-6|many
CASSYVRYYEQYF
TGTGCCAGCAGTTACGTCCGTTACTACGAGCAGTACTTC
>TRBJ1-6|NA|TRBV6-6|NA
CASSSSSTANSPLHF
TGTGCCAGCAGTTCCAGCTCGACGGCGAATTCACCCCTCCACTTT
>TRBJ2-5|TRBD2|TRBV5-6|few
CASSFGGGLRTQYF
TGTGCCAGCAGCTTTGGCGGGGGGCTTAGGACCCAGTACTTC
>TRBJ1-1|NA|TRBV29-1|many
CSVTGGNTEAFF
TGCAGCGTTACAGGTGGGAACACTGAAGCTTTCTTT
>TRBJ2-1|TRBD2|TRBV9|few
CASSDPLGLAGRYNEQFF
TGTGCCAGCAGCGACCCGTTGGGACTAGCGGGGCGGTACAATGAGCAGTTCTTC
>TRBJ1-1|NA|TRBV27|few
CASRSGGVSTEAFF
TGTGCCAGCAGGTCCGGGGGGGTGAGTACTGAAGCTTTCTTT
>TRBJ1-1|NA|TRBV7-9|many
CASSCWVNTEAFF
TGTGCCAGCAGCTGCTGGGTGAACACTGAAGCTTTCTTT
>TRBJ1-5|NA|TRBV5-5|NA
CASSLGESFYQPQHF
TGTGCCAGCAGCTTGGGGGAATCTTTTTATCAGCCCCAGCATTTT
>TRBJ1-5|NA|TRBV5-5|NA
CASSLTGTGPQHF
TGTGCCAGCAGCTTGACCGGGACGGGGCCCCAGCATTTT
>TRBJ1-1|TRBD1|TRBV4-3|few
CASRRGQGSEAFF
TGCGCCAGCAGGCGGGGACAGGGCTCTGAAGCTTTCTTT
>TRBJ1-5|TRBD1|TRBV30|NA
CAWSGTGSNQPQHF
TGTGCCTGGAGTGGGACAGGGAGCAATCAGCCCCAGCATTTT
>TRBJ2-1|NA|TRBV3-1|NA
CASSQERGGLYNEQFF
TGTGCCAGCAGCCAAGAAAGGGGGGGCCTCTACAATGAGCAGTTCTTC
>TRBJ2-1|NA|TRBV20-1|few
CSPVRPSSYNEQFF
TGCAGTCCGGTCCGTCCAAGCTCCTACAATGAGCAGTTCTTC
>TRBJ2-3|NA|TRBV7-2|many
CASSFPAGSTDTQYF
TGTGCCAGCAGCTTCCCGGCAGGTTCCACAGATACGCAGTATTTT
>TRBJ2-1|NA|TRBV7-3|few
CASSSPSTPDEQFF
TGTGCCAGCAGCTCTCCCAGCACTCCCGATGAGCAGTTCTTC
>TRBJ2-6|NA|TRBV10-3|few
CAISDSGSGANVLTF
TGTGCCATCAGTGATTCCGGGTCTGGGGCCAACGTCCTGACTTTC
>TRBJ1-1|NA|TRBV7-6|NA
CASSVGGREAFF
TGTGCCAGCAGCGTTGGAGGTCGTGAAGCTTTCTTT
>TRBJ2-3|NA|TRBV12-3/TRBV12-4|many
CATLGLTDTQYF
TGTGCCACGCTAGGCCTCACAGATACGCAGTATTTT
>TRBJ1-5|TRBD1|TRBV4-1|few
CASSPGQGARQPQHF
TGCGCCAGCAGCCCCGGACAGGGGGCGAGGCAGCCCCAGCATTTT
>TRBJ1-1|NA|TRBV6-2/TRBV6-3|few
CASSYPDPNTEAFF
TGTGCCAGCAGTTACCCGGACCCCAACACTGAAGCTTTCTTT
>TRBJ2-5|TRBD2|TRBV6-5|few
CASRTTSGGLWETQYF
TGTGCCAGCAGAACGACTAGCGGGGGGTTGTGGGAGACCCAGTACTTC
>TRBJ2-3|TRBD2|TRBV3-1|few
CASSQLAGGRADTQYF
TGTGCCAGCAGCCAACTTGCGGGGGGTCGGGCAGATACGCAGTATTTT
>TRBJ2-5|TRBD1|TRBV29-1|NA
CSVPPFGQGETQYF
TGCAGCGTCCCCCCGTTCGGACAGGGAGAGACCCAGTACTTC
>TRBJ2-7|TRBD1|TRBV19|few
CASRMAGQGGYEQYF
TGTGCCAGTAGGATGGCGGGACAGGGGGGATACGAGCAGTACTTC
>TRBJ2-2|TRBD1|TRBV10-2|NA
CATADPGTVNTGELFF
TGCGCCACCGCGGACCCCGGGACAGTTAACACCGGGGAGCTGTTTTTT
>TRBJ2-7|NA|TRBV6-2/TRBV6-3|NA
CASSVWGVTYEQYF
TGTGCCAGCAGCGTTTGGGGAGTGACCTACGAGCAGTACTTC
>TRBJ2-2|NA|TRBV11-2|few
CASSLLRGAYTGELFF
TGTGCCAGCAGCCTCCTTAGGGGGGCCTACACCGGGGAGCTGTTTTTT
>TRBJ1-5|NA|TRBV6-5|few
CASSIREGNQPQHF
TGTGCCAGCAGTATCCGGGAGGGAAATCAGCCCCAGCATTTT
>TRBJ1-1|NA|TRBV7-6|many
CASSGDSGMEAFF
TGTGCCAGCAGCGGAGACAGTGGAATGGAAGCTTTCTTT